The 14 T cell receptor beta chains presented below share a single source sample, sequenced in a study of blood T cell repertoires in COVID-19. TCRdb's table, derived via immunoSEQ multiplex PCR, lists solely in-frame clones and lacks some. Of 200,000 or so clones in the sample, roughly 91% were seen once. Sequenced: PBMCs or T cells enriched from blood (not recorded which). These receptors all stem from a man aged 30-40 years in a cohort exposed to, infected with or recovered from COVID-19 (not recorded which).

The V call is TRBV7-9, the J call TRBJ1-5, with D perhaps TRBD1 (5 bases). CDR1 and CDR2 from the germline V gene are SEHNR and FQNEAQ (reference sequence). The CDR3 runs to 17 residues. Trimming took 2 bases from V and 7 from J, leaving 21 bases between them. The CDR3 DNA follows: TGTGCCAGCAGCTTATATGTGATGGGGCACCTGGCCCAGCCCCAGCATTTT. This sequence encodes CASSLYVMGHLAQPQHF. The full variable domain, rest sourced from reference TRBV7-9 and TRBJ1-5, is DTGVSQNPRHKITKRGQNVTFRCDPISEHNRLYWYRQTLGQGPEFLTYFQNEAQLEKSRLLSDRFSAERPKGSFSTLEIQRTEQGDSAMYLCASSLYVMGHLAQPQHFGDGTRLSIL.

J is TRBJ2-7 and V is TRBV7-6, with 12 positions matching TRBD2. V was pared by 7 bases and J by 6 bases, with 7 bases of the junction left unmatched. Germline V gene lookup returns CDR1 SGHVS and CDR2 FNYEAQ. This CDR3 comprises 14 residues. The CDR3 DNA reads as TGTGCCAGCACCCTAGCGGGAGGGCCGAGCGAGCAGTACTTC. Its translation: CASTLAGGPSEQYF.

This chain uses TRBV7-3 with TRBJ2-7, with TRBD2 identical over 9 bases. The trim removed 2 bases at V and 4 bases at J, leaving 6 bases unmatched. Germline CDR1 SGHTA, CDR2 FQGTGA. The CDR3 contains 15 residues. The CDR3 coding sequence is TGTGCCAGCAGCTTATCGTCTAGCGGGACTTACGAGCAGTACTTC. Protein product: CASSLSSSGTYEQYF.

The chain uses TRBV5-1 and TRBJ1-1, with D possibly TRBD1 on 5 matching bases. CDR1 and CDR2 (germline): SGHRS, YFSETQ. V lost 0 bases, J lost 5 bases, and 14 bases lay in between. The CDR3 runs 15 residues. The CDR3 sequence: CASSLAGRVGTEAFF. The CDR3 DNA sequence: TGCGCCAGCAGCTTGGCCGGCAGGGTAGGGACTGAAGCTTTCTTT. The complete variable domain, with remaining parts taken from reference TRBV5-1 and TRBJ1-1, reads KAGVTQTPRYLIKTRGQQVTLSCSPISGHRSVSWYQQTPGQGLQFLFEYFSETQRNKGNFPGRFSGRQFSNSRSEMNVSTLELGDSALYLCASSLAGRVGTEAFFGQGTRLTVV.

DNA of the CDR3: TGTGCCAGCAGTCAACTCACTAGCGGGAGCTCCTACAATGAGCAGTTCTTC. Residues: CASSQLTSGSSYNEQFF. This chain connects TRBV28 to TRBJ2-1; 11 bases map to TRBD2. CDR3 size: 17 residues. V lost 5 bases to trimming and J lost 0 bases; unmatched junction nucleotides: 6. In germline, CDR1 is MDHEN, CDR2 SYDVKM.

J is TRBJ2-7 and V is TRBV7-9; 7 bases map to TRBD1. This CDR3 has 17 amino acids. V trimming: 4 bases; J trimming: 3 bases; junction bases outside the gene matches: 15. Looked up from germline, CDR1 is SEHNR and CDR2 is FQNEAQ (reference sequence). CDR3 sequence reads: CASSSIVQGMFHYEQYF. The CDR3 DNA is TGTGCCAGCAGCTCTATTGTACAGGGGATGTTTCACTACGAGCAGTACTTC.

The gene calls are TRBV19 and TRBJ2-7; D gene uncertain. Per the germline V gene, CDR1 is LNHDA and CDR2 is SQIVND (reference sequence). V was shortened by 3 bases and J by 0 bases, with 9 bases between the two germline ends. This CDR3 has 14 residues. The DNA of the CDR3 is TGTGCCAGTAGTATCGCGGCCAGCTCCTACGAGCAGTACTTC. Translated, it gives CASSIAASSYEQYF.

This clone was recorded only once. The chain carries TRBV19 and TRBJ2-5; 11 nucleotides line up with TRBD2. Per the germline V gene, CDR1 is LNHDA and CDR2 is SQIVND (reference sequence). The ends lost 5 bases at V and 1 base at J; junction bases unmatched: 6. The CDR3 totals 16 residues. In DNA, the CDR3 is TGTGCCAGTAGTCCTCCGGGACTAGCGGTCCAAGAGACCCAGTACTTC. Protein sequence: CASSPPGLAVQETQYF.

This chain uses TRBV18 with TRBJ1-2; weak D call: TRBD1 (5 bases). The CDR3 has 14 residues. Trimming cost V 2 bases and J 6 bases, with 13 bases left between them. From germline, CDR1 is KGHSH and CDR2 LQKENI. The CDR3 region has the DNA TGTGCCAGCTCACCAATGAAGGGGATAGATGGCTACACCTTC. Translating it yields CASSPMKGIDGYTF.

This clone came up many times. The chain couples TRBV6-4 to TRBJ2-1, with 8 bases identical to TRBD2. The ends lost 2 bases at V and 6 bases at J; junction bases unmatched: 0. Per germline, CDR1 MRHNA and CDR2 SNTAGT. There are 13 residues in the CDR3. The CDR3 DNA follows: TGTGCCAGCAGTGACGGGACTAGCAATGAGCAGTTCTTC. Translated: CASSDGTSNEQFF.

The chain recombines TRBV5-1 with TRBJ1-2, with 7 bases fitting TRBD1. After removal of 2 bases from V and 4 bases from J, the junction contained 23 bases not matched to a gene. Germline assignment: CDR1 SGHRS and CDR2 YFSETQ. This CDR3 spans 20 amino acids. The CDR3 sequence is CASSLRYRRDSQKPPYGYTF. In nucleotides, the CDR3 is TGCGCCAGCAGCTTAAGGTATCGTCGGGACAGCCAAAAACCCCCCTATGGCTACACCTTC.

The chain is built from TRBV6-1 and TRBJ2-7, with TRBD2 as a possible D gene (5 bases). The CDR3 totals 14 residues. The germline gives CDR1 MNHNS, CDR2 SASEGT. Trimming pared 2 bases from V and 5 bases from J, leaving 13 bases between. CDR3 nucleotide sequence: TGTGCCAGCAGTGAACCCGGGAACCGGGACGAGCAGTACTTC. Its translation is CASSEPGNRDEQYF.

The CDR3 loop is CASSSKPGGYTSDTQYF. As DNA, the CDR3 is TGTGCCAGCAGCTCAAAACCGGGAGGATACACATCAGATACGCAGTATTTT. The chain couples TRBV5-4 to TRBJ2-3, with TRBD2 identical over 7 bases. The CDR3 runs to 17 residues. The V gene's germline CDR1 is SGHNT and CDR2 YYREEE (reference sequence). V trimming: 3 bases; J trimming: 4 bases; junction bases outside the gene matches: 14.

This chain uses TRBV19 with TRBJ1-1; D uncertain. V was cut by 3 bases and J by 11 bases, with 13 bases left in between. CDR3 length: 12 amino acids. CDR1 is LNHDA and CDR2 is SQIVND in the germline V gene (reference sequence). CDR3 sequence (DNA): TGTGCCAGTAGTATTGGGCAGTCGGTGGCTTTCTTT. It encodes CASSIGQSVAFF.